The following is a T cell receptor (beta chain) sequence with its context. Its target is not known. This sample is drawn from a study of cytomegalovirus exposure and HLA in healthy donors. General observations from the study: Among TCR sequences, most were rare, though some public TCRs appeared in many donors. A later analysis showed TCR association rates differing by HLA locus, peaking at DRB1 and lowest at HLA-C. In a later analysis, a genetic analysis reported fewer productive-TCR N-insertions in an Asian-associated ancestry cluster than the cohort average.

Germline V gives CDR1 SGHRS, CDR2 YFSETQ. The length of the CDR3 is 15 residues. The V and J ends lost 1 base and 5 bases, in that order; junction bases with no gene match: 3. The primer mix had 60 Vbeta and 13 Jbeta primers. Per the original data handling: In a later analysis, the count reached 80 million or so unique TCR beta chains, with about 12 million shared. Produced via immunoSEQ multiplex PCR; TCRdb's table is partial and in-frame only. The V and J calls and the clone size are those of that table, but D and trimming were determined from the DNA. Among about 65,000 clones listed, 62% were seen once.

The sample consisted of PBMCs. This clonotype was obtained from a man aged 25 to 40 in good health and CMV-seronegative. V and J are TRBV5-1 and TRBJ2-1; 10 bases match TRBD2. The CDR3 here is CASSLSSGGNNEQFF. CDR3 sequence (DNA): TGCGCCAGCAGCTTGAGTAGCGGGGGGAACAATGAGCAGTTCTTC.